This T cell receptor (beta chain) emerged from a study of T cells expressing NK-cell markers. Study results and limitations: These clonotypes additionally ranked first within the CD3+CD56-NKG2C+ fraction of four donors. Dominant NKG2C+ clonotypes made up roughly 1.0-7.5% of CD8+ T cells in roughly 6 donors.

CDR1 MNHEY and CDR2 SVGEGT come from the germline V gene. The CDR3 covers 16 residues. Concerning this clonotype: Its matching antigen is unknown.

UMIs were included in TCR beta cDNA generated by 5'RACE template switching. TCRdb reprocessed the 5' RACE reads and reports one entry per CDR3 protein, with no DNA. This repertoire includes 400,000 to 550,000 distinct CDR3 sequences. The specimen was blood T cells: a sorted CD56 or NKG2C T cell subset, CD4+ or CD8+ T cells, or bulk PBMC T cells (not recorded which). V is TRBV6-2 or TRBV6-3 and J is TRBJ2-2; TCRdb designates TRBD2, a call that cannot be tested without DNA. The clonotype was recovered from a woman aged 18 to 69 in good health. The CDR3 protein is CASRGGTSGDTGELFF.